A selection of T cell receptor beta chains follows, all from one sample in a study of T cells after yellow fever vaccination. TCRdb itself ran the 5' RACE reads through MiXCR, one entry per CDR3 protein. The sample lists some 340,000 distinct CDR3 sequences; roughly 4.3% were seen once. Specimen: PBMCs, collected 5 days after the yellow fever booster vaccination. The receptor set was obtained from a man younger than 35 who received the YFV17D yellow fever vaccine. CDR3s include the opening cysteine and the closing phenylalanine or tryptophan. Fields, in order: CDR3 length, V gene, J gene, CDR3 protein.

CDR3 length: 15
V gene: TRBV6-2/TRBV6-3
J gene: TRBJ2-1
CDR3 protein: CAIRASGGHYNEQFF

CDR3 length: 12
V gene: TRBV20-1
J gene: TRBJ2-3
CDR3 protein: CSARLRADTQYF

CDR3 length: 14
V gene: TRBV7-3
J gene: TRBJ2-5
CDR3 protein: CASSLGGLQETQYF

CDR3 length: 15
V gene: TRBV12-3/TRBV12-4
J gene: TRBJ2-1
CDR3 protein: CASSPPDPVFDEQFF

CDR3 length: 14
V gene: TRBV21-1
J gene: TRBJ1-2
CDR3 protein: CASIDRGPFYGYTF

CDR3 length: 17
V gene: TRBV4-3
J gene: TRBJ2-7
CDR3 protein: CASSQAAAGTTSYEQYF

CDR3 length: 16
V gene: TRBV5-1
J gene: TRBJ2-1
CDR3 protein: CASSFSGDQTYNEQFF

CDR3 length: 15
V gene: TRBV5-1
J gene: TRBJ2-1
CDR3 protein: CASSISGGAGNEQFF

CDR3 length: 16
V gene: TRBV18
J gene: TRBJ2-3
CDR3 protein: CASSPGETSNTDTQYF

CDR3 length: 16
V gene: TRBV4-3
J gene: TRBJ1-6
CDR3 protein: CASSQNPSGANSPLHF

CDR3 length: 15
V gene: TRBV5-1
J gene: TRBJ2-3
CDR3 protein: CASSPGTAKADTQYF

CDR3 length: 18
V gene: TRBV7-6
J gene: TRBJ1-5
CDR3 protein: CASSPGLGAGYSNQPQHF

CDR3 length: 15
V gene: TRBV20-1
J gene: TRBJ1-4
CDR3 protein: CSARDPRGQGEKLFF

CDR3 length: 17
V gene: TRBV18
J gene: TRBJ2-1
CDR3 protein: CASSPPSGGTLYNEQFF

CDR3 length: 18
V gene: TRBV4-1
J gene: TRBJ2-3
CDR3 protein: CASSGPRAGGLHTDTQYF

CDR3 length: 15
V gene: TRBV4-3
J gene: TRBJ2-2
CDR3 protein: CASSQVGQPTGELFF

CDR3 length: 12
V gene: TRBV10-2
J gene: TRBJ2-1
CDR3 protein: CASSEANHEQFF